A selection of T cell receptor beta chains follows, all from one sample in a study of blood T cell repertoires in COVID-19. Profiled with immunoSEQ multiplex PCR; TCRdb holds only in-frame clones, not every one. The repertoire includes 280,000 or so clones, 80% to 90% of them detected once, and less than 2.5% sits in the top ten. Material for sequencing was PBMCs or T cells enriched from blood (not recorded which). These receptor sequences come from a man aged 25 to 40 who had recovered from COVID-19. Both conserved end residues are part of each CDR3. D genes are given only for firm matches. Only part of the rows carry a size: once, few, many, or a class if the clone is expanded.

abundance	len	v_gene	j_gene	d_gene	CDR3aa	CDR3nt
.	16	TRBV7-6	TRBJ2-1	TRBD2	CASSLAPAGGYNEQFF	TGTGCCAGCAGCTTAGCCCCAGCGGGGGGCTACAATGAGCAGTTCTTC
.	15	TRBV20-1	TRBJ1-2	TRBD1	CSASKQGARGYGYTF	TGCAGTGCTAGTAAGCAGGGGGCGCGCGGCTATGGCTACACCTTC
.	16	TRBV18	TRBJ2-5	.	CASSPPSIGALETQYF	TGTGCCAGCTCACCCCCCAGCATAGGGGCCCTGGAGACCCAGTACTTC
.	14	TRBV30	TRBJ1-4	.	CAWRDGATNEKLFF	TGTGCCTGGCGAGACGGTGCAACTAATGAAAAACTGTTTTTT
once	14	TRBV7-7	TRBJ2-5	TRBD2	CAIGTSGGQETQYF	TGTGCTATAGGGACTAGCGGGGGACAAGAGACCCAGTACTTC
.	14	TRBV27	TRBJ2-1	TRBD2	CASRGGGARNEQFF	TGTGCCAGCAGGGGGGGAGGGGCCCGGAATGAGCAGTTCTTC
.	15	TRBV9	TRBJ1-1	TRBD1	CASSARGTGGNEAFF	TGTGCCAGCAGCGCCCGAGGGACAGGGGGTAATGAAGCTTTCTTT
.	14	TRBV9	TRBJ2-3	TRBD2	CASSVAGGPDTQYF	TGTGCCAGCAGCGTAGCGGGGGGGCCAGATACGCAGTATTTT
.	14	TRBV30	TRBJ2-1	TRBD1	CAWTRRDRDNEQFF	TGTGCCTGGACCCGTCGGGACAGGGACAATGAGCAGTTCTTC
.	15	TRBV3-1/TRBV3-2	TRBJ2-1	TRBD2	CASSLDAGGHNEQFF	TGTGCCAGCAGCCTGGACGCGGGGGGCCACAATGAGCAGTTCTTC
.	18	TRBV10-3	TRBJ1-2	.	CATNFGAIKEVRVYGYTF	TGTGCCACCAACTTCGGTGCCATAAAGGAGGTAAGGGTATATGGCTACACCTTC
.	16	TRBV16	TRBJ1-2	TRBD1	CASSHRDSGANYGYTF	TGTGCCAGCAGCCACCGGGACAGTGGTGCTAACTATGGCTACACCTTC
.	12	TRBV19	TRBJ1-2	.	CASSFPGDGYTF	TGTGCCAGTAGTTTCCCCGGGGATGGCTACACCTTC
.	16	TRBV5-8	TRBJ2-5	TRBD1	CASSSGQGALEETQYF	TGTGCCAGCAGCTCAGGACAGGGGGCATTGGAAGAGACCCAGTACTTC
.	14	TRBV25-1	TRBJ2-7	.	CASTSQGSFSEQYF	TGTGCCAGCACCTCTCAGGGTTCTTTCTCCGAGCAGTACTTC
.	13	TRBV20-1	TRBJ1-5	.	CSASSQGSQPQHF	TGCAGTGCTAGTTCCCAGGGTAGCCAGCCCCAGCATTTT
few	16	TRBV2	TRBJ1-2	.	CASSEGPRARGDGYTF	TGTGCCAGCAGTGAGGGGCCAAGGGCCCGCGGGGATGGCTACACCTTC
.	15	TRBV2	TRBJ2-1	TRBD1	CASTMGQGRYNEQFF	TGTGCCAGCACCATGGGACAGGGACGCTACAATGAGCAGTTCTTC
few	15	TRBV5-1	TRBJ2-5	TRBD2	CASSLGLAGGETQYF	TGCGCCAGCAGCTTGGGCCTAGCGGGGGGAGAGACCCAGTACTTC
once	19	TRBV4-1	TRBJ1-2	.	CASSYIRSGFGGGIYGYTF	TGCGCCAGCAGCTACATTCGATCCGGGTTTGGCGGGGGAATATATGGCTACACCTTC
.	16	TRBV18	TRBJ1-2	.	CASSPSQYRPGYGYTF	TGTGCCAGCTCACCCTCGCAGTATCGACCAGGGTATGGCTACACCTTC
.	15	TRBV3-1/TRBV3-2	TRBJ2-7	TRBD2	CASRGRGTSGYEQYF	TGTGCCAGCAGGGGACGTGGGACTAGCGGGTACGAGCAGTACTTC
.	13	TRBV7-3	TRBJ2-2	.	CASSSDNTGELFF	TGTGCCAGCAGCTCAGATAACACCGGGGAGCTGTTTTTT
.	14	TRBV5-1	TRBJ1-4	.	CASSLQGLAEKLFF	TGCGCCAGCAGCTTACAGGGACTAGCTGAAAAACTGTTTTTT
.	16	TRBV4-2	TRBJ2-1	TRBD2	CASSQDPAGGPDEQFF	TGTGCCAGCAGCCAAGATCCAGCGGGGGGGCCGGATGAGCAGTTCTTC
.	15	TRBV7-3	TRBJ2-2	TRBD1	CASSRGQANTGELFF	TGTGCCAGCAGCCGCGGACAGGCGAACACCGGGGAGCTGTTTTTT
.	14	TRBV11-2	TRBJ2-6	.	CASSLASGANVLTF	TGTGCCAGCAGCTTAGCTTCTGGGGCCAACGTCCTGACTTTC
.	14	TRBV5-6	TRBJ1-2	TRBD1	CASSFGTGVYGYTF	TGTGCCAGCAGCTTCGGGACAGGGGTCTATGGCTACACCTTC
.	16	TRBV4-2	TRBJ2-2	TRBD2	CASSQGLAGNTGELFF	TGTGCCAGCAGCCAAGGACTAGCGGGAAACACCGGGGAGCTGTTTTTT
.	11	TRBV6-5	TRBJ1-2	TRBD1	CATTGDYGYTF	TGTGCCACCACAGGGGACTATGGCTACACCTTC
.	16	TRBV19	TRBJ1-1	TRBD1	CASSSLNRGLDTEAFF	TGTGCCAGTAGTTCACTTAACAGGGGGCTGGACACTGAAGCTTTCTTT
once	14	TRBV7-3	TRBJ2-5	.	CASSLTAYQETQYF	TGTGCCAGCAGCTTAACAGCCTACCAAGAGACCCAGTACTTC
few	14	TRBV2	TRBJ1-6	.	CATTQGIYNSPLHF	TGTGCCACAACACAGGGAATTTATAATTCACCCCTCCACTTT
.	16	TRBV18	TRBJ2-2	.	CASSPSETVNTGELFF	TGTGCCAGCTCACCTTCTGAGACAGTGAACACCGGGGAGCTGTTTTTT
.	15	TRBV19	TRBJ1-5	.	CASSIGSYSNQPQHF	TGTGCCAGTAGTATAGGCAGTTACAGCAATCAGCCCCAGCATTTT
.	11	TRBV11-2	TRBJ1-2	.	CASSRGGGYTF	TGTGCCAGCAGTAGGGGTGGTGGCTACACCTTC
.	10	TRBV20-1	TRBJ2-7	.	CSAGDYEQYF	TGCAGTGCAGGAGACTACGAGCAGTACTTC
.	16	TRBV5-1	TRBJ1-2	TRBD1	CASSLGTGGRGNGYTF	TGCGCCAGCAGCTTGGGGACAGGGGGCAGGGGAAACGGCTACACCTTC
.	14	TRBV7-3	TRBJ1-6	TRBD1	CASSLGTVNSPLHF	TGTGCCAGCAGCTTAGGGACAGTCAATTCACCCCTCCACTTT
.	14	TRBV6-5	TRBJ2-1	TRBD2	CASSPGGGYNEQFF	TGTGCCAGCAGCCCCGGGGGGGGCTACAATGAGCAGTTCTTC
.	16	TRBV18	TRBJ1-1	TRBD1	CASSPAGGQMNTEAFF	TGTGCCAGCTCACCAGCCGGGGGACAGATGAACACTGAAGCTTTCTTT
.	14	TRBV6-5	TRBJ1-6	.	CASSSATGNSPLHF	TGTGCCAGCAGTTCGGCGACAGGCAATTCACCCCTCCACTTT
.	13	TRBV5-1	TRBJ2-1	.	CASSLAVVNEQFF	TGCGCCAGCAGCTTGGCCGTCGTCAATGAGCAGTTCTTC
few	13	TRBV6-5	TRBJ1-6	.	CASTLLGGAPLHF	TGTGCCAGCACCCTCCTGGGGGGGGCGCCCCTCCACTTT
.	14	TRBV2	TRBJ1-2	.	CASIQAEGAGGYTF	TGTGCCAGCATTCAAGCGGAAGGGGCCGGCGGCTACACCTTC
.	14	TRBV18	TRBJ1-5	TRBD1	CASSPGTEYQPQHF	TGTGCCAGCTCCCCCGGGACAGAGTATCAGCCCCAGCATTTT
.	13	TRBV11-1	TRBJ2-3	.	CASSFQGIDTQYF	TGTGCCAGCAGCTTCCAGGGCATCGATACGCAGTATTTT
.	14	TRBV27	TRBJ2-1	.	CASSLRLAYNEQFF	TGTGCCAGCAGTCTTAGACTAGCCTACAATGAGCAGTTCTTC
.	16	TRBV6-5	TRBJ2-2	.	CASSYTTRRYTGELFF	TGTGCCAGCAGTTACACGACAAGACGATACACCGGGGAGCTGTTTTTT
.	16	TRBV5-4	TRBJ2-7	TRBD2	CASSPGLAGPSYEQYF	TGTGCCAGCAGCCCAGGACTAGCGGGTCCTTCCTACGAGCAGTACTTC
.	17	TRBV24-1	TRBJ2-3	TRBD1	CATSPGTGRMPADTQYF	TGTGCCACCAGTCCCGGGACAGGAAGGATGCCGGCAGATACGCAGTATTTT
.	13	TRBV3-1/TRBV3-2	TRBJ1-2	.	CASSQGQFYGYTF	TGTGCCAGCAGCCAAGGGCAGTTCTATGGCTACACCTTC
.	14	TRBV27	TRBJ2-1	.	CASSLFDRYNEQFF	TGTGCCAGCAGTTTATTTGACAGATACAATGAGCAGTTCTTC